These T cell receptor beta chains were read from a single sample in a study of cytomegalovirus exposure and HLA in healthy donors. Assay: immunoSEQ multiplex PCR; the TCRdb copy retains only in-frame clones and omits some. The sample has roughly 100,000 clones; 60% to 85% are singletons. Source material: PBMCs. The origin of the receptors is a woman aged 18 to 35 in good health and CMV-seropositive. Each CDR3 is given with its conserved first and last residue. D genes are given only for firm matches. The size entry is marked missing in some rows and otherwise reads once, few, many or a size class.

>TRBJ1-2|-|15|TRBD1|TRBV5-6
CASSLPGQGSYGYTF
TGTGCCAGCAGCTTGCCGGGACAGGGGTCCTATGGCTACACCTTC
>TRBJ1-1|-|13|TRBD1|TRBV30
CAWSGQGDTEAFF
TGTGCCTGGAGTGGGCAGGGGGACACTGAAGCTTTCTTT
>TRBJ2-5|few|16|TRBD1|TRBV16
CASSPLSTGYQETQYF
TGTGCCAGCAGCCCCCTTTCGACAGGGTATCAAGAGACCCAGTACTTC
>TRBJ1-1|-|14|TRBD1|TRBV12-5
CASGPGQGGPEAFF
TGTGCTAGTGGTCCCGGACAGGGAGGTCCTGAAGCTTTCTTT
>TRBJ2-1|-|13|TRBD1|TRBV5-1
CASSLGQGNEQFF
TGCGCCAGCAGCTTGGGACAGGGGAATGAGCAGTTCTTC
>TRBJ2-5|-|15|-|TRBV11-3
CASSHQLAQEETQYF
TGTGCCAGCAGCCACCAACTAGCTCAGGAAGAGACCCAGTACTTC
>TRBJ2-1|many|14|TRBD2|TRBV9
CASSPWTSGNEQFF
TGTGCCAGCAGCCCCTGGACTAGCGGGAATGAGCAGTTCTTC
>TRBJ2-5|once|16|TRBD1|TRBV6-1
CASSEWGQGAWETQYF
TGTGCCAGCAGTGAATGGGGACAGGGGGCTTGGGAGACCCAGTACTTC
>TRBJ2-3|-|12|-|TRBV6-5
CASSSRADTQYF
TGTGCCAGCAGTAGTCGGGCAGATACGCAGTATTTT
>TRBJ1-2|-|13|-|TRBV11-2
CASSLQGALGYTF
TGTGCCAGCAGCTTACAAGGGGCGCTTGGCTACACCTTC
>TRBJ2-3|-|21|TRBD2|TRBV30
CAWSATWTSGRVSLLPDTQYF
TGTGCCTGGAGTGCGACCTGGACTAGCGGGAGGGTCTCCCTCCTACCAGATACGCAGTATTTT
>TRBJ2-1|-|12|-|TRBV7-3
CASSSQGLEQFF
TGTGCCAGCAGCTCCCAGGGACTTGAGCAGTTCTTC
>TRBJ2-7|once|11|-|TRBV30
CAWRVGGEQYF
TGTGCCTGGAGGGTGGGGGGCGAGCAGTACTTC
>TRBJ2-7|-|12|TRBD1|TRBV29-1
CSARGQAHEQYF
TGCAGCGCGCGCGGACAGGCCCACGAGCAGTACTTC
>TRBJ2-5|-|14|TRBD2|TRBV13
CASSLQGGRETQYF
TGTGCCAGCAGCTTACAGGGAGGGCGGGAGACCCAGTACTTC
>TRBJ1-2|-|14|-|TRBV19
CASSLPGHGYGYTF
TGTGCCAGTAGTCTACCGGGACATGGATATGGCTACACCTTC
>TRBJ1-4|-|16|-|TRBV21-1
CASSKGRQGSWEKLFF
TGTGCCAGCAGCAAAGGGAGACAGGGCTCCTGGGAAAAACTGTTTTTT
>TRBJ1-2|-|13|-|TRBV7-2
CASSQTVDYGYTF
TGTGCCAGCAGCCAGACTGTCGACTATGGCTACACCTTC
>TRBJ1-1|few|12|TRBD1|TRBV25-1
CASSVEGAEALF
TGTGCCAGCAGTGTGGAGGGGGCTGAAGCTTTATTT
>TRBJ1-2|-|12|-|TRBV5-6
CASSHNGGVVTF
TGTGCCAGCAGCCATAACGGCGGGGTTGTCACCTTC
>TRBJ1-2|-|13|-|TRBV11-2
CASSFGQGYGYTF
TGTGCCAGCAGCTTCGGACAAGGGTATGGCTACACCTTC
>TRBJ1-2|-|14|TRBD1|TRBV28
CASSFFGDSDGYTF
TGTGCCAGCAGTTTTTTTGGGGACAGCGATGGCTACACCTTC
>TRBJ1-1|-|14|-|TRBV6-5
CASSYRGGNTEAFF
TGTGCCAGCAGTTACAGGGGCGGGAACACTGAAGCTTTCTTT
>TRBJ2-7|few|15|TRBD1|TRBV14
CASSPMDRGGYEQYF
TGTGCCAGCAGCCCCATGGACAGGGGGGGGTACGAGCAGTACTTC
>TRBJ2-7|-|13|TRBD1|TRBV2
CASSPGQWYEQYF
TGTGCCAGCAGTCCGGGACAGTGGTACGAGCAGTACTTC